Presented here are 24 T cell receptor beta chains from one specimen sequenced in a study of shared clonotypes between healthy human individuals. TCRdb's copy holds only in-frame clones and misses some; the assay was immunoSEQ multiplex PCR. The sample records hundreds of thousands of clones, over 65% being singletons. The sequencing input was memory CD4+ T cells sorted from blood. Subset described: CD45RA-negative fraction. These receptors all stem from a woman aged 30 to 39 in good health.

In its sample, this clone was seen once. The gene calls are TRBV4-1 and TRBJ1-5, with D unclear. The CDR3 is 17 residues long. The V gene's germline CDR1 is MGHRA and CDR2 YSYEKL. The germline V and J ends were trimmed by 1 base and 3 bases, with 16 bases remaining between them. This CDR3 is CASSQGRSGDPNQPQHF. The CDR3 bases are TGCGCCAGCAGCCAAGGAAGATCCGGGGATCCCAATCAGCCCCAGCATTTT.

The V gene is TRBV7-8, the J gene TRBJ2-7, with unresolved D. The V gene's germline CDR1 is SGHVS and CDR2 FQNEAQ. Trimming took off 5 bases at V and 9 bases at J, with 20 bases between the two ends. The length of the CDR3 is 14 residues. CDR3 DNA sequence: TGTGCCAGCAGCCCTCGACCAGAGACTGTAAGGCAGTACTTC. This sequence encodes CASSPRPETVRQYF.

This clone was seen only once. J is TRBJ2-7 and V is TRBV6-1; unclear D gene. CDR1 is MNHNS and CDR2 is SASEGT in the germline V gene. The CDR3 consists of 11 residues. V lost 7 bases, J lost 3 bases, and 7 bases lay in between. The CDR3 DNA sequence: TGTGCCAGCATGGCCATCTACGAGCAGTACTTC. Protein sequence: CASMAIYEQYF.

The genes are TRBV6-5 and TRBJ1-2; tentative D call: TRBD1 (5 bases). The V gene lost 6 bases and the J gene lost 3 bases, with 17 bases spanning the gap. In germline, CDR1 is MNHEY, CDR2 SVGAGI. This CDR3 contains 15 residues. The CDR3 spells CASSKGRTSYYGYTF. The CDR3, as DNA: TGTGCCAGCAGCAAGGGACGGACCTCGTACTATGGCTACACCTTC.

This rearrangement joins TRBV7-3 to TRBJ2-5; weak D call: TRBD2 (5 bases). The CDR3 extends over 12 amino acids. The germline V gene has CDR1 SGHTA and CDR2 FQGTGA. V was shortened by 5 bases and J by 7 bases, with 11 bases between the two germline ends. In DNA, the CDR3 is TGTGCCAGCAGCACCCAAGGAGGGACCCAGTACTTC. Amino acids: CASSTQGGTQYF.

Of note for this clone: Other nucleotide sequences from this sample produce the same CDR3. This sequence joins TRBV7-9 and TRBJ2-1, with a weak D call TRBD2 (6 bases). From germline, CDR1 is SEHNR and CDR2 FQNEAQ (reference sequence). The V end lost 5 bases, the J end lost 0 bases, and 11 bases lay between the germline ends. This CDR3 has 15 amino acids. CDR3 region: CASSPRGNSYNEQFF. Written as DNA, the CDR3 is TGTGCCAGCAGCCCGCGCGGGAACTCCTACAATGAGCAGTTCTTC.

This clone has just one count. The rearrangement links TRBV28 to TRBJ1-5, with D uncertain. The V end was cut by 3 bases, the J end by 4 bases, with 16 bases between. CDR3 length equals 16 residues. CDR1 is MDHEN, CDR2 SYDVKM, per germline. This CDR3 reads CASSLSSAGQNQPQHF. As DNA, the CDR3 is TGTGCCAGCAGTTTGTCCTCGGCAGGTCAGAATCAGCCCCAGCATTTT.

The chain uses TRBV27 and TRBJ1-1; 7 bases fit TRBD1. The CDR3 has 13 residues. The germline gives CDR1 MNHEY, CDR2 SMNVEV (reference sequence). With 10 bases clipped from V and 2 bases from J, the junction kept 7 bases outside the gene matches. The CDR3: CATKTGLNTEAFF. The DNA of the CDR3 is TGTGCCACTAAGACAGGGCTAAACACTGAAGCTTTCTTT.

Concerning this clone: Other DNA sequences within the sample encode an identical CDR3. The chain uses TRBV28 and TRBJ2-1; no firm D call. V dropped 2 bases and J dropped 7 bases, with 6 bases sitting between them. The CDR3 spans 12 residues. Germline loops: CDR1 MDHEN, CDR2 SYDVKM. The CDR3 spells CASSLRQNEQFF. The CDR3 DNA is TGTGCCAGCAGTTTAAGACAAAATGAGCAGTTCTTC.

The V and J genes are TRBV13 and TRBJ1-1, with 9 bases that match TRBD1. Per the germline V gene, CDR1 is PRHDT and CDR2 is FYEKMQ (reference sequence). J lost 3 bases, V lost 8 bases, and 7 bases had no gene match. The CDR3 runs 14 residues. The CDR3 nucleotides are TGTGCCAGCGCAACAGGGGGCGCGGACACTGAAGCTTTCTTT. Translating it yields CASATGGADTEAFF.

The V call is TRBV15, the J call TRBJ2-3, with a possible D match to TRBD2 (6 bases). The CDR3 length is 15 residues. V was trimmed by 0 bases and J by 2 bases, leaving 9 bases between them. CDR1 and CDR2 from the germline V gene are LNHNV and YYDKDF (reference sequence). CDR3 sequence reads: CATSRDAGLTDTQYF. As DNA, the CDR3 is TGTGCCACCAGCAGAGACGCGGGACTCACAGATACGCAGTATTTT.

This chain uses TRBV6-5 with TRBJ2-7; D ambiguous. Trimming stripped 7 bases from V and 0 bases from J, with 13 bases between. Looked up from germline, CDR1 is MNHEY and CDR2 is SVGAGI. The CDR3 contains 14 residues. CDR3 sequence reads: CASKIHPSSYEQYF. The CDR3 DNA sequence: TGTGCCAGCAAGATACACCCGAGCTCCTACGAGCAGTACTTC.

This clone was detected a few times. J is TRBJ2-2 and V is TRBV18; 9 bases fit TRBD2. Trimming at V came to 6 bases and at J to 2 bases, leaving 4 bases not matched to a gene. The CDR3 contains 15 residues. Looked up from germline, CDR1 is KGHSH and CDR2 is LQKENI. CDR3 amino acids: CASSGLASNTGELFF. For the CDR3, the DNA is TGTGCCAGCTCTGGACTAGCGTCAAACACCGGGGAGCTGTTTTTT. Complete variable domain (other parts from reference TRBV18 and TRBJ2-2): NAGVMQNPRHLVRRRGQEARLRCSPMKGHSHVYWYRQLPEEGLKFMVYLQKENIIDESGMPKERFSAEFPKEGPSILRIQQVVRGDSAAYFCASSGLASNTGELFFGEGSRLTVL.

The chain has TRBV28 and TRBJ1-1, with D maybe TRBD1 (6 bases). V shed 8 bases and J shed 4 bases, with 11 bases lying between them. From germline, CDR1 is MDHEN and CDR2 SYDVKM. CDR3 size: 12 residues. The CDR3, as DNA: TGTGCCAGCGTTAGGGGGACCACTGAAGCTTTCTTT. This gives the protein CASVRGTTEAFF.

This chain links TRBV29-1 with TRBJ2-7, with 7 positions matching TRBD2. Germline CDR1 SQVTM, CDR2 ANQGSEA. The CDR3 sequence is 13 residues long. The V segment lost 6 bases and the J segment 2 bases; nucleotides outside the gene matches: 7. The CDR3 protein is CSVRTRLTYEQYF. The CDR3, as DNA: TGCAGCGTCCGGACTAGACTTACCTACGAGCAGTACTTC.

The chain employs TRBV19 and TRBJ1-5, with D uncertain. The CDR3 is 13 amino acids. V was shortened by 6 bases and J by 3 bases, with 9 bases between the two germline ends. The germline V gene encodes CDR1 LNHDA and CDR2 SQIVND (reference sequence). CDR3: CASSGVLNQPQHF. The CDR3 bases are TGTGCCAGTAGCGGGGTCCTCAATCAGCCCCAGCATTTT. The variable domain in full, with the rest retrieved from reference TRBV19 and TRBJ1-5, is DGGITQSPKYLFRKEGQNVTLSCEQNLNHDAMYWYRQDPGQGLRLIYYSQIVNDFQKGDIAEGYSVSREKKESFPLTVTSAQKNPTAFYLCASSGVLNQPQHFGDGTRLSIL.

V gene TRBV7-8 combines with J gene TRBJ1-1; D gene ambiguous. The V end lost 0 bases, the J end lost 3 bases, and 11 bases lay between the germline ends. Germline lookup yields CDR1 SGHVS and CDR2 FQNEAQ. The CDR3 is made up of 15 amino acids. CDR3 residues: CASSLASIPHTEAFF. The CDR3 DNA sequence: TGTGCCAGCAGCTTAGCGTCGATCCCCCACACTGAAGCTTTCTTT.

The rearrangement uses TRBV28 and TRBJ2-1; TRBD2 matches at 10 bases. After removal of 5 bases from V and 9 bases from J, the junction contained 10 bases not matched to a gene. The V gene's germline CDR1 is MDHEN and CDR2 SYDVKM. CDR3 size: 15 residues. CDR3 bases: TGTGCCAGCAGTCTGAGCGGGAGGGCCAACTTTGAGCAGTTCTTC. It is translated as CASSLSGRANFEQFF.

The rearrangement uses TRBV6-1 and TRBJ2-1; D possibly uses TRBD1 or TRBD2 (5 bases each). Trimming stripped 6 bases from V and 8 bases from J, with 20 bases between. Germline V lookup: CDR1 MNHNS, CDR2 SASEGT. The CDR3 covers 15 residues. For the CDR3, the DNA is TGTGCCAGCAGGCTAGAACTTGGGGGTGGGCATGAGCAGTTCTTC. Its translation: CASRLELGGGHEQFF.

The J gene is TRBJ2-3, the V gene TRBV7-3, with 9 nucleotides matching TRBD2. CDR3 length: 19 residues. Germline assignment: CDR1 SGHTA and CDR2 FQGTGA. Trimming took 2 bases from V and 8 from J; bases not matched to a gene: 20. The CDR3 loop reads CASSLRSPPSGINRTTQYF. The CDR3 bases are TGTGCCAGCAGCTTACGTTCCCCCCCTAGCGGGATCAACCGTACTACGCAGTATTTT.

V is TRBV28 and J is TRBJ1-1; D ambiguous. This CDR3 has 16 amino acids. Trimming left V 8 bases short and J 1 base short, with 20 bases between. Per germline, CDR1 MDHEN and CDR2 SYDVKM. CDR3 sequence (DNA): TGTGCCAGCGGTCAGAGGATGAGGAACCCGAACACTGAAGCTTTCTTT. Protein product: CASGQRMRNPNTEAFF.

In this sample, this clone turned up once. The CDR3 protein is CASRLDSNSNQPQHF. The CDR3 DNA is TGTGCCAGTAGGCTAGACAGCAATAGCAATCAGCCCCAGCATTTT. V gene TRBV19 combines with J gene TRBJ1-5; TRBD1 is a possible D gene (5 bases). The CDR3 covers 15 residues. The V gene lost 6 bases and the J gene lost 0 bases, with 12 bases spanning the gap. Germline V gene lookup returns CDR1 LNHDA and CDR2 SQIVND (reference sequence).

This sequence joins TRBV7-9 and TRBJ2-2, with 7 bases fitting TRBD1. Germline CDR1 is SEHNR and CDR2 is FQNEAQ (reference sequence). V was clipped by 3 bases and J by 1 base; unmatched bases: 2. The CDR3 has 15 residues. In nucleotides, the CDR3 is TGTGCCAGCAGCTTCTGGACAGGGAACACCGGGGAGCTGTTTTTT. As protein: CASSFWTGNTGELFF.

This chain joins TRBV29-1 and TRBJ2-1; no clear D. The length of the CDR3 is 13 residues. Trimming took off 5 bases at V and 4 bases at J, with 12 bases between the two ends. Germline V gene data show CDR1 as SQVTM and CDR2 as ANQGSEA. DNA for the CDR3: TGCAGCGTTACGGCCCACAATTACAATGAGCAGTTCTTC. Protein product: CSVTAHNYNEQFF.